This passage covers 11 T cell receptor beta chains from one sample sequenced in a study of T cells in Graves' hyperthyroidism and ophthalmopathy. RNA transcripts yielded amplified TCR beta CDR3 regions. With the HTBI primer set, the TCR CDR3 went through a first round of RT-PCR. TCRdb reprocessed the multiplex PCR reads via MiXCR and lists one record per CDR3 protein. The table records a few hundred thousand distinct CDR3 sequences, roughly 15% of them present only once. The sample comprised blood. These receptor sequences come from a woman aged 25 to 45 with Graves' ophthalmopathy.

V gene TRBV24-1 combines with J gene TRBJ2-7; 12 positions agree with TRBD1. The CDR3 is 16 residues long. Trimming removed 4 bases from V and 0 bases from J; junction bases left unmatched: 3. Per germline, CDR1 KGHDR and CDR2 SFDVKD. The CDR3 sequence: CATSEGQGASSYEQYF. The CDR3 bases are TGTGCCACCAGTGAGGGACAGGGGGCCAGCTCCTACGAGCAGTACTTC.

This clonotype was found many times. The genes are TRBV12-3 or TRBV12-4 and TRBJ2-7, with 13 bases identical to TRBD2. This CDR3 spans 15 amino acids. Trimming cost V 4 bases and J 3 bases; bases outside gene matches: 3. The CDR3 bases are TGTGCCAGCAGTTCCGGACTAGCGGGAGTCTACGAGCAGTACTTC. Amino acids: CASSSGLAGVYEQYF.

This clonotype has just a few counts. The chain links TRBV7-6 to TRBJ1-5; D unresolved. With 0 bases removed from V and 6 bases from J, the gap between germline ends came to 12 bases. Germline assignment: CDR1 SGHVS and CDR2 FNYEAQ. The CDR3 extends over 15 amino acids. CDR3 sequence: CASSLATGIGQPQHF. As DNA, the CDR3 is TGTGCCAGCAGCTTAGCGACGGGGATCGGTCAGCCCCAGCATTTT.

This clonotype was observed a few times. The CDR3 loop is CASSQGLRLLDTDTQYF. As DNA, the CDR3 is TGTGCCAGCAGCCAAGGGTTGCGACTTTTGGATACAGATACGCAGTATTTT. This chain uses TRBV4-2 with TRBJ2-3, with unresolved D. CDR1 and CDR2 (germline): LGHNA, YNFKEQ. V lost 1 base to trimming and J lost 3 bases, with 17 bases between them. The length of the CDR3 is 17 residues.

The chain is built from TRBV20-1 and TRBJ2-3; TRBD2 matches 10 bases. This CDR3 has 13 amino acids. Germline V gene sequence: CDR1 DFQATT, CDR2 SNEGSKA (reference sequence). Germline trimming cut 3 bases from V and 7 bases from J; bases unmatched to any gene: 4. The CDR3 nucleotides are TGCAGTGCTAGGACTAGCGGGTCTAATACGCAGTATTTT. Its translation is CSARTSGSNTQYF.

This clonotype occurred many times. The chain uses TRBV12-3 or TRBV12-4 and TRBJ2-3; D may match TRBD1 or TRBD2 (6 bases each). Trimming cost V 5 bases and J 4 bases, with 16 bases left between them. The CDR3 runs 15 residues. The chain's CDR3 is CASSDLGGLADTQYF. The CDR3 DNA sequence: TGTGCCAGCAGTGATTTGGGGGGCCTAGCAGATACGCAGTATTTT.

The V call is TRBV16, the J call TRBJ2-1; no firm D call. The V gene's germline CDR1 is KGHSY and CDR2 FQNENV. Trimming took 7 bases from V and 0 from J, leaving 10 bases between them. CDR3 size: 14 residues. The CDR3, as DNA: TGTGCCAGCATTCGGCGGCTCTCCTACAATGAGCAGTTCTTC. Its protein is CASIRRLSYNEQFF.

A note on this clonotype: With a much larger clone just one base away, this may be a read error. The rearrangement joins TRBV19 to TRBJ1-5, with TRBD1 matching over 7 bases. Germline CDR1 LNHDA, CDR2 SQIVND (reference sequence). V lost 5 bases and J lost 5; bases outside the gene matches: 9. CDR3 length equals 15 residues. CDR3 nucleotides: TGTGCCAGTAGTCCAGAGGGGGGGACAGATCAGCCCCAGCATTTT. Translation gives CASSPEGGTDQPQHF. Filled out from reference TRBV19 and TRBJ1-5, the complete variable domain reads DGGITQSPKYLFRKEGQNVTLSCEQNLNHDAMYWYRQDPGQGLRLIYYSQIVNDFQKGDIAEGYSVSREKKESFPLTVTSAQKNPTAFYLCASSPEGGTDQPQHFGDGTRLSIL.

This chain connects TRBV4-2 to TRBJ2-2, with 8 bases fitting TRBD2. Per germline, CDR1 LGHNA and CDR2 YNFKEQ. The trim removed 3 bases at V and 6 bases at J, leaving 9 bases unmatched. CDR3 length equals 16 residues. DNA for the CDR3: TGTGCCAGCAGCCACGAGGACGGGAGGGGGGCCGGGGAGCTGTTTTTT. It specifies CASSHEDGRGAGELFF.

In regard to this clonotype: At one boundary the junction diverges from the germline segment, which might be a read error. The V call is TRBV30, the J call TRBJ2-1; D may be TRBD2 (5 bases). The CDR3 extends over 14 amino acids. Germline assignment: CDR1 GTSNPN and CDR2 SVGIG (reference sequence). Written as DNA, the CDR3 is TGTGCCTGGAGTCGGGGTGGCCCCGCTAATGAGCAGCTCTTC. This codes for CAWSRGGPANEQLF.

The chain is built from TRBV19 and TRBJ1-2; D not certain. Trimming pared 8 bases from V and 8 bases from J, leaving 15 bases between. Per the germline V gene, CDR1 is LNHDA and CDR2 is SQIVND (reference sequence). The length of the CDR3 is 12 residues. The CDR3 DNA is TGTGCCAGTGCCAATAGTGGCAGGGGCTACACCTTC. Protein: CASANSGRGYTF.